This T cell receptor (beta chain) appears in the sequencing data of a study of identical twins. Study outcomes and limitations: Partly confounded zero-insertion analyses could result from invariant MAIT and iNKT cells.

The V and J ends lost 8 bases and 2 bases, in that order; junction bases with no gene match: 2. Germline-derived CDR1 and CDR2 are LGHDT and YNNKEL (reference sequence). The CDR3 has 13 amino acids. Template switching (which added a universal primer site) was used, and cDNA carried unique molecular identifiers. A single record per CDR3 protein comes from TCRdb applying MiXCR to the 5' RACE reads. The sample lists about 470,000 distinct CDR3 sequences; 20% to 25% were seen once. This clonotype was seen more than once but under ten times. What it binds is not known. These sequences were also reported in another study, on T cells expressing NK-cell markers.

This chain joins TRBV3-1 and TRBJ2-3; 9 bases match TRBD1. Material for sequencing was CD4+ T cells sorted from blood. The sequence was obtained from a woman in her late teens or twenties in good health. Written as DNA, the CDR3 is TGTGCCAGCGGGACAGGGTACACAGATACGCAGTATTTT. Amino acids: CASGTGYTDTQYF.